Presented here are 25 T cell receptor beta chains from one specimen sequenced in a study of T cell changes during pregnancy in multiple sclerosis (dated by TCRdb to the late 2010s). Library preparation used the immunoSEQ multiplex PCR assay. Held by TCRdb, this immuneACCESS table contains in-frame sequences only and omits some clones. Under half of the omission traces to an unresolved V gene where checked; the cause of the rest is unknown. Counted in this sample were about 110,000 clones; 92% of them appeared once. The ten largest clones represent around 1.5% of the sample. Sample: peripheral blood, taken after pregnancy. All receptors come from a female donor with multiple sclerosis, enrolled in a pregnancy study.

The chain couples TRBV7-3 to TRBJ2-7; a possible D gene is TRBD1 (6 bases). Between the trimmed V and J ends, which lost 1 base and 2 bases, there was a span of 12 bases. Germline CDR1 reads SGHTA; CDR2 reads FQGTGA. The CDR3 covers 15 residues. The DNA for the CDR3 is TGTGCCAGCAGCTTAAGACCGGGACAACCCTACGAGCAGTACTTC. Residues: CASSLRPGQPYEQYF. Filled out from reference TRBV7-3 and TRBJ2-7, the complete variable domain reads GAGVSQTPSNKVTEKGKYVELRCDPISGHTALYWYRQSLGQGPEFLIYFQGTGAADDSGLPNDRFFAVRPEGSVSTLKIQRTERGDSAVYLCASSLRPGQPYEQYFGPGTRLTVT.

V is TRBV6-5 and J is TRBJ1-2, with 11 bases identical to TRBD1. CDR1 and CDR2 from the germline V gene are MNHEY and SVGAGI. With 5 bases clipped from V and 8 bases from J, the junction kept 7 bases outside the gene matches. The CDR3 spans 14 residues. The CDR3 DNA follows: TGTGCCAGCAGTCCAGGACAGGGGGCGCGGGGCTACACCTTC. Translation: CASSPGQGARGYTF.

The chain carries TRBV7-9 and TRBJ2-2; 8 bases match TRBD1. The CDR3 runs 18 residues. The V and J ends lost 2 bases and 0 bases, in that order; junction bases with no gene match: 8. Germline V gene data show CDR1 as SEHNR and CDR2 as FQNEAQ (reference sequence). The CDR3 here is CASSLRYGQGTNTGELFF. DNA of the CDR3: TGTGCCAGCAGCTTACGCTACGGACAGGGAACGAACACCGGGGAGCTGTTTTTT.

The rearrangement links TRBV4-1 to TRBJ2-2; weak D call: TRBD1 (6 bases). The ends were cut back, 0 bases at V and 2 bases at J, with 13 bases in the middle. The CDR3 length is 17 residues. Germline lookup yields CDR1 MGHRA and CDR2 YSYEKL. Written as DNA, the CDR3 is TGCGCCAGCAGCCAAGATCAAAGACAGGCAAACACCGGGGAGCTGTTTTTT. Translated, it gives CASSQDQRQANTGELFF.

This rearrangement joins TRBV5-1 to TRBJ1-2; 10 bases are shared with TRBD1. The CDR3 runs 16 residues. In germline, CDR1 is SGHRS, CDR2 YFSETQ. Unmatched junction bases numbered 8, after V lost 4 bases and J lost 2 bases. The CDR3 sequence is CASSPSGTGANYGYTF. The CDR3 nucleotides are TGCGCCAGCAGCCCATCAGGGACAGGGGCGAACTATGGCTACACCTTC.

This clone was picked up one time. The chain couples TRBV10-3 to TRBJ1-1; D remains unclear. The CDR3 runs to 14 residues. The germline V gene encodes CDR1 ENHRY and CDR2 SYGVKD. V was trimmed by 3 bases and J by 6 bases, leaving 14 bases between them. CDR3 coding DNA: TGTGCCATCAGTGACGAGGCCAAAGCCTCTGAAGCTTTCTTT. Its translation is CAISDEAKASEAFF.

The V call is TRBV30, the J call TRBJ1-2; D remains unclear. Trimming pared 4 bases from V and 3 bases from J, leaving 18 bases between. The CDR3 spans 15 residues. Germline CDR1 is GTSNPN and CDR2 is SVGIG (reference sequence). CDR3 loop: CAWTPRGRTYYGYTF. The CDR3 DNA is TGTGCCTGGACCCCCCGAGGAAGGACTTACTATGGCTACACCTTC.

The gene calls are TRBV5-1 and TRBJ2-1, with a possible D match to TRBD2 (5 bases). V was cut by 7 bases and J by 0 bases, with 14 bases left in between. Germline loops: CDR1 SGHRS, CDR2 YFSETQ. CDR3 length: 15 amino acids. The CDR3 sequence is CASFDGVLSYNEQFF. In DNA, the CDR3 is TGCGCCAGCTTTGACGGGGTTCTCTCCTACAATGAGCAGTTCTTC. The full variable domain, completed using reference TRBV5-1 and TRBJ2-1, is KAGVTQTPRYLIKTRGQQVTLSCSPISGHRSVSWYQQTPGQGLQFLFEYFSETQRNKGNFPGRFSGRQFSNSRSEMNVSTLELGDSALYLCASFDGVLSYNEQFFGPGTRLTVL.

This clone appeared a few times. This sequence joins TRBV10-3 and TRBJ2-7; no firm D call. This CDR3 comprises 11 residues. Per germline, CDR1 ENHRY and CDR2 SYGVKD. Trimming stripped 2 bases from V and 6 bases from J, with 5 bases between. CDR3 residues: CAISEVGEQYF. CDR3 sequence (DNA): TGTGCCATCAGTGAGGTCGGCGAGCAGTACTTC.

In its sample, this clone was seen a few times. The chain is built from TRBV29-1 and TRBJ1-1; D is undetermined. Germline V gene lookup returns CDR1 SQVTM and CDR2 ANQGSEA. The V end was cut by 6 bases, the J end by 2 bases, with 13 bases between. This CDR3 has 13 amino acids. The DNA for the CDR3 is TGCAGCGTCCCCGCGGAGGGTAACACTGAAGCTTTCTTT. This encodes CSVPAEGNTEAFF.

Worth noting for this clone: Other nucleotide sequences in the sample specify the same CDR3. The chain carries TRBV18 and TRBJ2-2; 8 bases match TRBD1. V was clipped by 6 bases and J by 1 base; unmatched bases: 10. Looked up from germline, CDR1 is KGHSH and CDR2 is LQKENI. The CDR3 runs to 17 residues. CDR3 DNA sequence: TGTGCCAGCTCGTACAGGGGGACCCTACTGAACACCGGGGAGCTGTTTTTT. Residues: CASSYRGTLLNTGELFF. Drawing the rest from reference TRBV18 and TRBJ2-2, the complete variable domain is NAGVMQNPRHLVRRRGQEARLRCSPMKGHSHVYWYRQLPEEGLKFMVYLQKENIIDESGMPKERFSAEFPKEGPSILRIQQVVRGDSAAYFCASSYRGTLLNTGELFFGEGSRLTVL.

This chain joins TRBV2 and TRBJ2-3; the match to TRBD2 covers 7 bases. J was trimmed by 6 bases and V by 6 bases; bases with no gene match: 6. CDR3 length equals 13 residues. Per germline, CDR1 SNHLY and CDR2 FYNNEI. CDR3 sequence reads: CASSPAGGDTQYF. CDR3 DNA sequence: TGTGCCAGCAGCCCGGCCGGGGGGGATACGCAGTATTTT.

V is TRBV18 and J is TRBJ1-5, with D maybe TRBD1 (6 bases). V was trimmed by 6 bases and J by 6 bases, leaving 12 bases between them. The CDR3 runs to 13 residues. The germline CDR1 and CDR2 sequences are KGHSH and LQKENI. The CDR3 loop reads CASSQGNTQPQHF. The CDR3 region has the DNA TGTGCCAGCTCGCAGGGGAACACTCAGCCCCAGCATTTT.

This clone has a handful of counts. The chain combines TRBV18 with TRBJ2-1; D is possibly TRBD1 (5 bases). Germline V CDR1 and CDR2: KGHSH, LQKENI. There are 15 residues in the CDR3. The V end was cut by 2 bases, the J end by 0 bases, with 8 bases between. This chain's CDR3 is CASSPDSLSYNEQFF. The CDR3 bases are TGTGCCAGCTCACCAGACAGTCTCTCCTACAATGAGCAGTTCTTC.

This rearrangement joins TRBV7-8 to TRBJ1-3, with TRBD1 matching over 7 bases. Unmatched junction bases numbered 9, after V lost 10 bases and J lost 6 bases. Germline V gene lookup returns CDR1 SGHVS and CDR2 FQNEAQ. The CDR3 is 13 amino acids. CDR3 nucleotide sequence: TGTGCCACCTTTACAGGGGCAGCAAACACCATATATTTT. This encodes CATFTGAANTIYF.

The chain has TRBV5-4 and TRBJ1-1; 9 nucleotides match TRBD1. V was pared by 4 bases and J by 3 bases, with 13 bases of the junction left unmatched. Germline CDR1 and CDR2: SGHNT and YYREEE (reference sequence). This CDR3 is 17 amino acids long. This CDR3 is CASSGTGGLGTDTEAFF. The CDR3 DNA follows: TGTGCCAGCAGCGGAACAGGGGGCCTAGGCACAGACACTGAAGCTTTCTTT.

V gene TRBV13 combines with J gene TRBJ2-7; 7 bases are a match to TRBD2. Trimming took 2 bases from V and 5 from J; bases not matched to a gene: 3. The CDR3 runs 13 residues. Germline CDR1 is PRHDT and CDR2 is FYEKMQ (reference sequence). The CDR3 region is CASSLRLADEQYF. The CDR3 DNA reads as TGTGCCAGCAGCTTAAGGCTAGCGGACGAGCAGTACTTC.

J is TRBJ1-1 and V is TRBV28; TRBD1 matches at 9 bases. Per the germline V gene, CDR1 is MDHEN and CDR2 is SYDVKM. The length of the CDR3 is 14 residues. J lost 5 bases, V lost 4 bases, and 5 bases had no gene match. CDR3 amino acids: CASSSGTGRTEAFF. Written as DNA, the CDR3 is TGTGCCAGCAGTTCCGGGACAGGGCGAACTGAAGCTTTCTTT.

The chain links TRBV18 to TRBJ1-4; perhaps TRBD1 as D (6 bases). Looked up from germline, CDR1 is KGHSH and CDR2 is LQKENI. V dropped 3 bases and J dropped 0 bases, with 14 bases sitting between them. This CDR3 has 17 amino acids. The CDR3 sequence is CASSPRAGAATNEKLFF. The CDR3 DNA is TGTGCCAGCTCACCTAGGGCGGGGGCAGCAACTAATGAAAAACTGTTTTTT.

The CDR3 DNA sequence: TGTGCCAGCAGCTCGTCGAATTTCGGCACAGCCTATGGCTACACCTTC. This codes for CASSSSNFGTAYGYTF. This chain joins TRBV7-2 and TRBJ1-2; D is uncertain. The length of the CDR3 is 16 residues. Germline loops: CDR1 SGHTA, CDR2 FQGNSA. The germline V and J ends were trimmed by 4 bases and 4 bases, with 19 bases remaining between them.

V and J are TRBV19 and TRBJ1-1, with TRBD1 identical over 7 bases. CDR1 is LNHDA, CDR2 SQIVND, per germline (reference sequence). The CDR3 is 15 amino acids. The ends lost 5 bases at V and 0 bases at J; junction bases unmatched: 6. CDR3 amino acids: CASSYRGIMNTEAFF. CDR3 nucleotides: TGTGCCAGTAGTTACAGGGGAATCATGAACACTGAAGCTTTCTTT.

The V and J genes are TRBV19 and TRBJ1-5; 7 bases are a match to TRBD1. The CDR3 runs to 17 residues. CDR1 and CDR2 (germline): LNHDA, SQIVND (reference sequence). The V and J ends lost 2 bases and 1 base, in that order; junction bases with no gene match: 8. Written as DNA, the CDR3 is TGTGCCAGTAGTATATGGAGGGGGCGGTTGAGCAATCAGCCCCAGCATTTT. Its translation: CASSIWRGRLSNQPQHF.

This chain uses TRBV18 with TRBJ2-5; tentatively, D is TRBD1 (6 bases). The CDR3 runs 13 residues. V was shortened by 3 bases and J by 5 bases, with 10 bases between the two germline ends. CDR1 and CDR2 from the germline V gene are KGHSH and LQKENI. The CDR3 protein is CASSPGGGETQYF. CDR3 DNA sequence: TGTGCCAGCTCACCTGGGGGCGGTGAGACCCAGTACTTC.

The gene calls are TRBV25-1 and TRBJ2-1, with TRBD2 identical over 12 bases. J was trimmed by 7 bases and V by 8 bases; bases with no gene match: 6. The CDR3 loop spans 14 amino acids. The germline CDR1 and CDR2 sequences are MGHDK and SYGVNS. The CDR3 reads CASAPTSGGNEQFF. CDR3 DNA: TGTGCCAGCGCCCCGACTAGCGGGGGTAATGAGCAGTTCTTC.

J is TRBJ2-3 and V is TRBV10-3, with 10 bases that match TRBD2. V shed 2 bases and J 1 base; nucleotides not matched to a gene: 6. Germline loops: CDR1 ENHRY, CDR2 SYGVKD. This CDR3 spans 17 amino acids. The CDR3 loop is CAISEVLAGDRTDTQYF. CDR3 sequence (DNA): TGTGCCATCAGTGAGGTCCTAGCGGGAGACCGCACAGATACGCAGTATTTT.